The 23 T cell receptor beta chains listed next were all sequenced from one sample in a study of cytomegalovirus exposure and HLA in healthy donors. Amplification used 60 Vbeta primers and 13 Jbeta primers. Clones were sequenced by immunoSEQ multiplex PCR, and TCRdb holds only the in-frame ones, with some missing. The repertoire includes around 130,000 clones, over 60% of them detected once, and approximately 6.5% sits in the top ten. The source material was PBMCs. The receptor source for this set is a woman in her fifties or sixties in good health and CMV-seronegative.

This clone was seen a handful of times. For the CDR3, the DNA is TGTGCCAGCTCACCAGAGGCGGGGGCTTGGAATGAGCAGTTCTTC. Translating gives CASSPEAGAWNEQFF. V is TRBV18 and J is TRBJ2-1; tentatively, D is TRBD2 (7 bases). Per the germline V gene, CDR1 is KGHSH and CDR2 is LQKENI. The CDR3 loop spans 15 amino acids. With 2 bases removed from V and 7 bases from J, the gap between germline ends came to 15 bases.

This clone was recorded only once. This rearrangement joins TRBV15 to TRBJ2-7; 8 nucleotides match TRBD1. The V gene's germline CDR1 is LNHNV and CDR2 YYDKDF (reference sequence). Trimming took 2 bases from V and 3 from J; bases not matched to a gene: 9. The CDR3 sequence is 16 residues long. CDR3 bases: TGTGCCACCAGCAGATTAAACGGGACAGGCCGCTACGAGCAGTACTTC. Amino acid sequence: CATSRLNGTGRYEQYF.

The chain has TRBV5-1 and TRBJ2-7, with 10 nucleotides matching TRBD2. The CDR3 covers 15 residues. Trimming took 5 bases from V and 7 from J; bases not matched to a gene: 12. Per germline, CDR1 SGHRS and CDR2 YFSETQ. The CDR3 coding sequence is TGCGCCAGCAGATGGGGCGAGCGGGGGGGTGGGGAGCAGTACTTC. Its translation is CASRWGERGGGEQYF.

This clone was picked up a small number of times. This chain links TRBV6-5 with TRBJ1-2; 8 positions match TRBD1. CDR3 length equals 13 residues. Unmatched junction bases numbered 7, after V lost 5 bases and J lost 8 bases. Germline values: CDR1 MNHEY, CDR2 SVGAGI. CDR3 in DNA: TGTGCCAGCAGTGAGACAGGGGCTCAGGGCTACACCTTC. As protein: CASSETGAQGYTF.

The chain combines TRBV6-1 with TRBJ2-3, with TRBD2 identical over 8 bases. V dropped 7 bases and J dropped 2; count of bases not matched to a gene: 8. CDR3 size: 15 residues. CDR1 MNHNS and CDR2 SASEGT come from the germline V gene. The CDR3 sequence: CASIRGAGATDTQYF. DNA of the CDR3: TGTGCCAGCATCCGGGGAGCGGGGGCCACAGATACGCAGTATTTT.

This rearrangement joins TRBV9 to TRBJ2-3, with TRBD1 matching over 9 bases. The CDR3 loop spans 15 amino acids. Germline V CDR1 and CDR2: SGDLS, YYNGEE. The V gene end was trimmed by 2 bases and the J gene end by 2 bases; junction bases not matched to a gene: 3. Written as DNA, the CDR3 is TGTGCCAGCAGCGTCCGGACAGGGGCCACAGATACGCAGTATTTT. Its protein is CASSVRTGATDTQYF.

The chain employs TRBV2 and TRBJ1-4, with 8 bases fitting TRBD1. This CDR3 is 14 amino acids long. The ends lost 1 base at V and 7 bases at J; junction bases unmatched: 2. Germline V lookup: CDR1 SNHLY, CDR2 FYNNEI. The CDR3 DNA reads as TGTGCCAGCAGTGAAGGGGACAGGCGTGAAAAACTGTTTTTT. Translating gives CASSEGDRREKLFF. Drawing the rest from reference TRBV2 and TRBJ1-4, the complete variable domain is EPEVTQTPSHQVTQMGQEVILRCVPISNHLYFYWYRQILGQKVEFLVSFYNNEISEKSEIFDDQFSVERPDGSNFTLKIRSTKLEDSAMYFCASSEGDRREKLFFGSGTQLSVL.

V and J are TRBV9 and TRBJ1-1, with D possibly TRBD1 on 5 matching bases. The germline V and J ends were trimmed by 4 bases and 2 bases, with 18 bases remaining between them. Germline CDR1 is SGDLS and CDR2 is YYNGEE. The CDR3 spans 16 residues. Here the CDR3 DNA reads TGTGCCAGCAGCCAAGGGGAGGGGTACTTAAACACTGAAGCTTTCTTT. Protein: CASSQGEGYLNTEAFF.

This sequence joins TRBV6-5 and TRBJ1-1; TRBD1 agrees at 11 bases. The CDR3 covers 15 residues. Germline CDR1 MNHEY, CDR2 SVGAGI. Germline trimming cut 0 bases from V and 4 bases from J; bases unmatched to any gene: 1. CDR3 DNA: TGTGCCAGCAGTTACTCGGGACAGGGGGTCACTGAAGCTTTCTTT. Translated: CASSYSGQGVTEAFF.

The chain links TRBV7-3 to TRBJ2-2; D is perhaps TRBD2 (6 bases). There are 14 residues in the CDR3. The germline V and J ends were trimmed by 3 bases and 3 bases, with 8 bases remaining between them. The germline V gene has CDR1 SGHTA and CDR2 FQGTGA. The CDR3 protein is CASSLDYYTGELFF. Written as DNA, the CDR3 is TGTGCCAGCAGCTTGGACTACTACACCGGGGAGCTGTTTTTT.

The J gene is TRBJ1-3, the V gene TRBV5-1; TRBD1 might be the D (6 bases). V was clipped by 0 bases and J by 7 bases, with 8 bases between them. CDR1 is SGHRS, CDR2 YFSETQ, per germline. The CDR3 has 13 residues. Written as DNA, the CDR3 is TGCGCCAGCAGCTTGGGACAGGAGAACACCATATATTTT. Encoded protein: CASSLGQENTIYF.

The chain links TRBV10-3 to TRBJ2-3; TRBD2 agrees at 9 bases. The CDR3 is 16 amino acids. Trimming removed 0 bases from V and 3 bases from J; junction bases left unmatched: 4. The germline V gene has CDR1 ENHRY and CDR2 SYGVKD. CDR3 protein: CAISESASGATDTQYF. CDR3 sequence (DNA): TGTGCCATCAGTGAGTCTGCTAGCGGGGCGACAGATACGCAGTATTTT.

The gene calls are TRBV2 and TRBJ2-3; 10 bases line up with TRBD2. The CDR3 is 15 residues long. V lost 11 bases and J lost 6; bases outside the gene matches: 14. CDR1 and CDR2 (germline): SNHLY, FYNNEI. The CDR3 is CAGKTSGSVGDTQYF. CDR3 nucleotide sequence: TGTGCCGGAAAGACTAGCGGGTCGGTCGGCGATACGCAGTATTTT.

The genes are TRBV5-4 and TRBJ2-3; TRBD2 aligns across 9 bases. The ends lost 4 bases at V and 2 bases at J; junction bases unmatched: 14. The CDR3 sequence is 18 residues long. Per germline, CDR1 SGHNT and CDR2 YYREEE (reference sequence). CDR3 bases: TGTGCCAGCAGCCCCTTCCTATACCGGACTAGCGTCACAGATACGCAGTATTTT. This gives the protein CASSPFLYRTSVTDTQYF.

V gene TRBV2 combines with J gene TRBJ1-1; D call uncertain. The germline V gene encodes CDR1 SNHLY and CDR2 FYNNEI. Trimming took off 7 bases at V and 2 bases at J, with 11 bases between the two ends. This CDR3 contains 13 residues. CDR3: CASTHDFNTEAFF. Here the CDR3 DNA reads TGTGCCAGCACCCACGACTTCAACACTGAAGCTTTCTTT.

This clone showed up just once. The chain's CDR3 is CASSRTGGFYGYTF. CDR3 nucleotides: TGTGCCAGTAGCCGGACAGGGGGCTTCTATGGCTACACCTTC. This rearrangement joins TRBV19 to TRBJ1-2, with 11 bases matching TRBD1. V lost 6 bases, J lost 4 bases, and 4 bases stayed unmatched. The CDR3 contains 14 residues. Looked up from germline, CDR1 is LNHDA and CDR2 is SQIVND (reference sequence).

V and J are TRBV28 and TRBJ2-2; 9 nucleotides agree with TRBD1. The V gene end was trimmed by 4 bases and the J gene end by 1 base; junction bases not matched to a gene: 4. The CDR3 covers 16 residues. CDR1 is MDHEN, CDR2 SYDVKM, per germline. CDR3 region: CASSYPGQGNTGELFF. The CDR3 region has the DNA TGTGCCAGCAGTTATCCGGGACAGGGGAACACCGGGGAGCTGTTTTTT.

The chain carries TRBV9 and TRBJ1-3; D might be TRBD1 (5 bases). Germline V lookup: CDR1 SGDLS, CDR2 YYNGEE. Trimming removed 0 bases from V and 4 bases from J, with 11 bases in between. This CDR3 spans 15 amino acids. The CDR3 DNA reads as TGTGCCAGCAGCGTAGTGGGGGGGGTCGGAAACACCATATATTTT. It specifies CASSVVGGVGNTIYF.

The chain recombines TRBV4-1 with TRBJ2-7; 9 nucleotides match TRBD1. J gave up 5 bases and V 4 bases, and 9 bases lay outside the gene matches. Germline loops: CDR1 MGHRA, CDR2 YSYEKL. This CDR3 is 15 amino acids long. This CDR3 reads CASSRPTQGADEQYF. In nucleotides, the CDR3 is TGCGCCAGCAGCCGCCCTACACAGGGGGCGGACGAGCAGTACTTC.

This chain uses TRBV5-6 with TRBJ1-6; 8 bases line up with TRBD1. The CDR3 totals 13 residues. Germline values: CDR1 SGHDT, CDR2 YYEEEE. The V segment lost 4 bases and the J segment 10 bases; nucleotides outside the gene matches: 4. The CDR3 DNA reads as TGTGCCAGCAGCCTCGACAGGGGCTCACCCCTCCACTTT. It translates to CASSLDRGSPLHF.

V usage is TRBV5-1 and J usage is TRBJ1-1; 8 nucleotides line up with TRBD1. The length of the CDR3 is 14 residues. J gave up 2 bases and V 4 bases, and 4 bases lay outside the gene matches. The germline gives CDR1 SGHRS, CDR2 YFSETQ. The CDR3 DNA sequence: TGCGCCAGCAGCCCGGGACAGGTTAACACTGAAGCTTTCTTT. This translates into CASSPGQVNTEAFF.

A few counts support this clone. The chain has TRBV20-1 and TRBJ1-1, with D possibly matching TRBD1 (5 bases). Germline values: CDR1 DFQATT, CDR2 SNEGSKA (reference sequence). This CDR3 comprises 11 residues. V gave up 6 bases and J gave up 6 bases, with 11 bases separating them. The CDR3 DNA follows: TGCAGTGCAACTCAGGGTTCTGAAGCTTTCTTT. Translating gives CSATQGSEAFF.

The chain links TRBV9 to TRBJ2-7, with D possibly matching TRBD1 (7 bases). CDR1 and CDR2 (germline): SGDLS, YYNGEE. The CDR3 extends over 18 amino acids. The germline V and J ends were trimmed by 0 bases and 1 base, with 20 bases remaining between them. CDR3 nucleotide sequence: TGTGCCAGCAGCGTAGAGCCAACAGGGGCTGCGGGATCCTACGAGCAGTACTTC. Protein: CASSVEPTGAAGSYEQYF.